These 22 T cell receptor beta chains came from one sample sequenced in a study of T cells after yellow fever vaccination. TCRdb analysed the 5' RACE reads with MiXCR anew, one entry per CDR3 protein. The table records fewer than 400,000 distinct CDR3 sequences, around 10% of them present only once. This sample comprised CD4+ T cells sorted from PBMCs, obtained 45 days after the yellow fever booster vaccination. Receptors originate from a man between 18 and 35 years old who received the YFV17D yellow fever vaccine.

The V gene is TRBV5-4, the J gene TRBJ2-3; 11 bases are a match to TRBD2. CDR1 is SGHNT, CDR2 YYREEE, per germline (reference sequence). V lost 0 bases and J lost 4; bases outside the gene matches: 4. The CDR3 consists of 16 residues. This CDR3 reads CASSLDLAGGSDTQYF. The DNA of the CDR3 is TGTGCCAGCAGCTTGGACCTAGCGGGGGGATCAGATACGCAGTATTTT.

This clonotype has a handful of counts. The J gene is TRBJ1-1, the V gene TRBV12-3 or TRBV12-4, with D perhaps TRBD1 (5 bases). V lost 6 bases and J lost 7, with 9 bases in between. The CDR3 spans 11 residues. The chain's CDR3 is CASSRQYEAFF. DNA of the CDR3: TGTGCCAGCAGCAGACAGTATGAAGCTTTCTTT.

The chain employs TRBV7-8 and TRBJ1-2, with D perhaps matching TRBD1 (5 bases). In germline, CDR1 is SGHVS, CDR2 FQNEAQ. Trimming removed 5 bases from V and 9 bases from J, with 16 bases in between. The CDR3 loop spans 13 amino acids. The CDR3 region is CASSGSDSLSYTF. CDR3 DNA sequence: TGTGCCAGCAGCGGCTCAGACAGTTTGAGCTACACCTTC.

The rearrangement joins TRBV7-9 to TRBJ2-3, with D possibly matching TRBD1 (5 bases). Per germline, CDR1 SEHNR and CDR2 FQNEAQ (reference sequence). V was trimmed by 6 bases and J by 0 bases, leaving 10 bases between them. The CDR3 runs to 14 residues. The CDR3 reads CASRYRQSTDTQYF. The CDR3 DNA sequence: TGTGCCAGCAGGTACCGACAGAGCACAGATACGCAGTATTTT.

This clonotype came up many times. The gene calls are TRBV7-3 and TRBJ2-5; D could derive from TRBD1 or TRBD2 (6 bases each). The germline V and J ends were trimmed by 5 bases and 5 bases, with 18 bases remaining between them. The CDR3 is 15 amino acids. From germline, CDR1 is SGHTA and CDR2 FQGTGA. CDR3: CASSRGTSGVETQYF. The CDR3 DNA follows: TGTGCCAGCAGCCGCGGGACTTCAGGGGTGGAGACCCAGTACTTC.

The CDR3, as DNA: TGTGCCAGCCGTCAGGAATCCTCACCCCTCCACTTT. It yields the protein CASRQESSPLHF. V usage is TRBV25-1 and J usage is TRBJ1-6; D not resolved. This CDR3 is built from 12 residues. Trimming cost V 8 bases and J 10 bases, with 12 bases left between them. From germline, CDR1 is MGHDK and CDR2 SYGVNS.

The V gene is TRBV7-9, the J gene TRBJ2-5, with TRBD2 matching 11 bases. The J segment lost 5 bases and the V segment lost 5 bases, leaving 1 base of the junction unmatched. Looked up from germline, CDR1 is SEHNR and CDR2 is FQNEAQ (reference sequence). The CDR3 extends over 13 amino acids. CDR3: CASSRTSGETQYF. CDR3 coding DNA: TGTGCCAGCAGCCGGACTAGCGGGGAGACCCAGTACTTC.

This clonotype was seen at least ten times. The chain recombines TRBV10-2 with TRBJ2-3; D uncertain. This CDR3 is 16 amino acids long. Germline V gives CDR1 WSHSY, CDR2 SAAADI. Trimming removed 11 bases from V and 0 bases from J, with 21 bases in between. The CDR3: CASRRLAPDSTDTQYF. For the CDR3, the DNA is TGCGCCTCCCGGCGGCTGGCACCAGATAGCACAGATACGCAGTATTTT.

This clonotype has only a few counts. V is TRBV5-5 and J is TRBJ2-1, with D perhaps matching TRBD2 (6 bases). Trimming pared 4 bases from V and 7 bases from J, leaving 18 bases between. The CDR3 has 15 residues. CDR1 is SGHKS, CDR2 YYEKEE, per germline (reference sequence). CDR3 sequence reads: CASSVLAGQWNEQFF. The DNA of the CDR3 is TGTGCCAGCAGCGTACTAGCAGGGCAATGGAATGAGCAGTTCTTC.

This chain joins TRBV7-2 and TRBJ2-3; D is unclear. Trimming left V 4 bases short and J 3 bases short, with 11 bases between. Germline V gene data show CDR1 as SGHTA and CDR2 as FQGNSA. This CDR3 is 14 amino acids long. The CDR3: CASSSAAGTDTQYF. The CDR3 coding sequence is TGTGCCAGCAGCTCGGCGGCCGGTACAGATACGCAGTATTTT. Using reference TRBV7-2 and TRBJ2-3 for the parts outside the CDR3, the full variable domain is GAGVSQSPSNKVTEKGKDVELRCDPISGHTALYWYRQSLGQGLEFLIYFQGNSAPDKSGLPSDRFSAERTGGSVSTLTIQRTQQEDSAVYLCASSSAAGTDTQYFGPGTRLTVL.

This clonotype was counted only a few times. The chain recombines TRBV4-1 with TRBJ1-5; no clear D gene. The germline CDR1 and CDR2 sequences are MGHRA and YSYEKL. Trimming cost V 4 bases and J 0 bases, with 13 bases left between them. The CDR3 runs 16 residues. In DNA, the CDR3 is TGCGCCAGCAGCCCCATAGGCCTCCTTAGCAATCAGCCCCAGCATTTT. Protein sequence: CASSPIGLLSNQPQHF.

The rearrangement uses TRBV9 and TRBJ2-1; D possibly corresponds to TRBD2 (6 bases). The ends were cut back, 3 bases at V and 10 bases at J, with 17 bases in the middle. The CDR3 is made up of 14 amino acids. In germline, CDR1 is SGDLS, CDR2 YYNGEE. The CDR3 reads CASSAGLRGWEQFF. CDR3 coding DNA: TGTGCCAGCAGCGCCGGACTACGAGGCTGGGAGCAGTTCTTC.

The genes are TRBV5-1 and TRBJ2-2; 7 bases line up with TRBD1. The CDR3 spans 15 residues. Germline V gives CDR1 SGHRS, CDR2 YFSETQ. With V trimmed by 2 bases and J by 5 bases, 6 bases remained unmatched. CDR3 sequence reads: CASSLGQAWTGELFF. Here the CDR3 DNA reads TGCGCCAGCAGCTTAGGACAGGCTTGGACCGGGGAGCTGTTTTTT.

This clonotype has a count of ten or more. The rearrangement links TRBV20-1 to TRBJ2-5, with D possibly matching TRBD2 (6 bases). V shed 5 bases and J shed 5 bases, with 18 bases lying between them. Germline assignment: CDR1 DFQATT and CDR2 SNEGSKA (reference sequence). This CDR3 is built from 14 residues. CDR3 sequence: CSAPNPPGVETQYF. DNA of the CDR3: TGCAGTGCTCCGAACCCCCCGGGGGTGGAGACCCAGTACTTC.

This clonotype was picked up a small number of times. The chain has TRBV10-3 and TRBJ2-3, with 9 bases aligning to TRBD2. J lost 10 bases, V lost 0 bases, and 11 bases had no gene match. This CDR3 spans 16 amino acids. Germline values: CDR1 ENHRY, CDR2 SYGVKD. This CDR3 reads CAISESAGGDVVSQYF. The CDR3 DNA reads as TGTGCCATCAGTGAGTCCGCGGGGGGGGACGTTGTATCGCAGTATTTT.

The chain links TRBV2 to TRBJ1-1; unclear D gene. This CDR3 contains 13 residues. Germline CDR1 SNHLY, CDR2 FYNNEI. Trimming removed 5 bases from V and 8 bases from J, with 15 bases in between. DNA of the CDR3: TGTGCCAGCAGTCTAGAACGGAGCACAGAAGCTTTCTTT. Its protein product is CASSLERSTEAFF. The variable domain in full, with the rest retrieved from reference TRBV2 and TRBJ1-1, is EPEVTQTPSHQVTQMGQEVILRCVPISNHLYFYWYRQILGQKVEFLVSFYNNEISEKSEIFDDQFSVERPDGSNFTLKIRSTKLEDSAMYFCASSLERSTEAFFGQGTRLTVV.

A few counts support this clonotype. The chain joins TRBV20-1 to TRBJ2-1; D not certain. CDR3 size: 12 residues. In germline, CDR1 is DFQATT, CDR2 SNEGSKA (reference sequence). V shed 2 bases and J shed 7 bases, with 9 bases lying between them. The CDR3 DNA sequence: TGCAGTGCTAGAAGGATGGTTAATGAGCAGTTCTTC. Translating it yields CSARRMVNEQFF.

This clonotype was seen a few times. This chain joins TRBV6-5 and TRBJ1-2, with D perhaps TRBD1 (5 bases). V was cut by 6 bases and J by 5 bases, with 22 bases left in between. The CDR3 length is 16 residues. Germline loops: CDR1 MNHEY, CDR2 SVGAGI. As DNA, the CDR3 is TGTGCCAGCAGCCGAGGTGGGGGGACCACGGCTTATGGCTACACCTTC. Translating gives CASSRGGGTTAYGYTF.

This clonotype has only a few counts. This chain uses TRBV4-1 with TRBJ2-2; D unclear. The ends were cut back, 4 bases at V and 8 bases at J, with 20 bases in the middle. The CDR3 is made up of 16 amino acids. Germline CDR1 reads MGHRA; CDR2 reads YSYEKL. CDR3 sequence reads: CASSPPPPGWGGELFF. For the CDR3, the DNA is TGCGCCAGCAGCCCGCCGCCCCCGGGCTGGGGTGGGGAGCTGTTTTTT.

This clonotype was detected only a few times. V usage is TRBV4-1 and J usage is TRBJ2-2, with 15 bases lining up with TRBD2. Germline assignment: CDR1 MGHRA and CDR2 YSYEKL. This CDR3 is built from 17 residues. Trimming took 2 bases from V and 6 from J; bases not matched to a gene: 4. The CDR3 region is CASSQPRTSGGAGELFF. The CDR3 DNA reads TGCGCCAGCAGCCAACCCCGGACTAGCGGGGGGGCCGGGGAGCTGTTTTTT.

This clonotype was found a few times. The chain employs TRBV20-1 and TRBJ1-2; TRBD1 matches 11 bases. Germline CDR1 reads DFQATT; CDR2 reads SNEGSKA (reference sequence). This CDR3 comprises 15 residues. V lost 7 bases, J lost 2 bases, and 9 bases stayed unmatched. The CDR3 spells CSVRDRGISNYGYTF. The DNA for the CDR3 is TGCAGTGTCAGGGACAGGGGGATTTCGAACTATGGCTACACCTTC.

The chain uses TRBV20-1 and TRBJ2-5, with 8 bases identical to TRBD1. Germline CDR1 DFQATT, CDR2 SNEGSKA (reference sequence). The V segment lost 3 bases and the J segment 1 base; nucleotides outside the gene matches: 4. This CDR3 region has 14 residues. The CDR3 loop reads CSARLGTGQETQYF. The CDR3 DNA follows: TGCAGTGCTAGGCTCGGGACAGGCCAAGAGACCCAGTACTTC.